Below, 27 T cell receptor beta chains from the same sample are listed, as sequenced in a study of Graves' ophthalmopathy and Graves' hyperthyroidism. TCR beta CDR3 regions were amplified from RNA transcripts. HTBI primers served in a first-round RT-PCR, which a second-round multiplex PCR followed. Each CDR3 protein is one row after TCRdb ran MiXCR on the multiplex PCR reads. The table shows around 520,000 distinct CDR3 sequences, with 39% occurring only once. Specimen: peripheral blood or thyroid tissue (not recorded which). These receptors were collected from an adult man with Graves' hyperthyroidism.

The chain couples TRBV15 to TRBJ2-5; a possible D gene is TRBD2 (5 bases). Per the germline V gene, CDR1 is LNHNV and CDR2 is YYDKDF (reference sequence). V was pared by 4 bases and J by 3 bases, with 12 bases between. The CDR3 has 14 residues. CDR3: CATSKDFVEETQYF. As DNA, the CDR3 is TGTGCCACCAGCAAGGACTTTGTCGAAGAGACCCAGTACTTC. Based on the CDR3 plus reference TRBV15 and TRBJ2-5, the full variable domain is DAMVIQNPRYQVTQFGKPVTLSCSQTLNHNVMYWYQQKSSQAPKLLFHYYDKDFNNEADTPDNFQSRRPNTSFCFLDIRSPGLGDTAMYLCATSKDFVEETQYFGPGTRLLVL.

This clonotype is a singleton in its sample. The rearrangement links TRBV28 to TRBJ1-1; D is undetermined. With 1 base removed from V and 4 bases from J, the gap between germline ends came to 4 bases. From germline, CDR1 is MDHEN and CDR2 SYDVKM. The CDR3 runs 12 residues. In nucleotides, the CDR3 is TGTGCCAGCAGTTTATTACTCACTGAAGCTTTCTTT. Translated: CASSLLLTEAFF.

The rearrangement links TRBV5-5 to TRBJ2-7, with TRBD1 matching 9 bases. The V segment lost 2 bases and the J segment 4 bases; nucleotides outside the gene matches: 4. This CDR3 has 14 amino acids. Germline V CDR1 and CDR2: SGHKS, YYEKEE (reference sequence). CDR3 coding DNA: TGTGCCAGCAGCTTTGGACAGGGGTTATACGAGCAGTACTTC. Protein product: CASSFGQGLYEQYF.

This clonotype has more than one count but fewer than ten. The V gene is TRBV5-1, the J gene TRBJ2-5; possibly TRBD1 for D (6 bases). Germline V lookup: CDR1 SGHRS, CDR2 YFSETQ. V gave up 2 bases and J gave up 2 bases, with 16 bases separating them. The CDR3 sequence is 16 residues long. CDR3: CASSLKQGMGQETQYF. In DNA form, the CDR3 reads TGCGCCAGCAGCTTAAAACAGGGTATGGGGCAAGAGACCCAGTACTTC.

Only a few counts were recorded for this clonotype. The V and J genes are TRBV6-5 and TRBJ1-6, with no clear D. Germline lookup yields CDR1 MNHEY and CDR2 SVGAGI. The CDR3 runs 13 residues. Trimming took 2 bases from V and 10 from J, leaving 9 bases between them. This chain's CDR3 is CASSYGSPSPLHF. The CDR3 coding sequence is TGTGCCAGCAGTTACGGCAGCCCCTCACCCCTCCACTTT.

Notes on this clonotype: Given a far larger clone just one base away, this is likely a sequencing read error. V and J are TRBV7-9 and TRBJ2-5; a weak D match, TRBD1 (5 bases). Trimming removed 9 bases at V and 3 bases at J, with 14 bases between. The length of the CDR3 is 13 residues. In germline, CDR1 is SEHNR, CDR2 FQNEAQ (reference sequence). The CDR3: CASSPTEEETQYF. The CDR3 bases are TGTGCCAGTAGTCCGACAGAGGAAGAGACCCAGTACTTC.

This clonotype was detected only a few times. V gene TRBV7-2 combines with J gene TRBJ2-3, with 7 positions matching TRBD2. The V segment lost 5 bases and the J segment 3 bases; nucleotides outside the gene matches: 11. CDR3 length: 16 amino acids. Per the germline V gene, CDR1 is SGHTA and CDR2 is FQGNSA. The DNA of the CDR3 is TGTGCCAGCAGCCCGCGGGGGTCATTGGAAACAGATACGCAGTATTTT. Amino acid sequence: CASSPRGSLETDTQYF.

A note on this clonotype: This may arise from a read error, as a much more abundant clone is one base away. The V and J genes are TRBV12-3 or TRBV12-4 and TRBJ2-6, with D possibly called TRBD1 or TRBD2 (5 bases each). The CDR3 covers 13 residues. CDR3 nucleotides: TGTGCCAGCCGACGGACTGGGGGCAACGTCCTGACTTTC. Translating gives CASRRTGGNVLTF.

This clonotype was recorded many times. This chain connects TRBV2 to TRBJ1-5; TRBD1 aligns across 9 bases. The V gene's germline CDR1 is SNHLY and CDR2 FYNNEI. J was trimmed by 7 bases and V by 5 bases; bases with no gene match: 9. The CDR3 has 15 residues. DNA of the CDR3: TGTGCCAGCAGTCCCACAGGGGGCTCTTCACAGCCCCAGCATTTT. This codes for CASSPTGGSSQPQHF.

The gene calls are TRBV12-5 and TRBJ2-5, with unresolved D. This CDR3 spans 12 amino acids. Germline CDR1 reads LGHNT; CDR2 reads FRNRAP. V was pared by 6 bases and J by 5 bases, with 10 bases between. CDR3 in amino acids: CASGLSRETQYF. The CDR3 DNA reads TGTGCTAGTGGCCTAAGTCGGGAGACCCAGTACTTC.

This clonotype has ten or more counts. The chain carries TRBV5-8 and TRBJ2-5; 12 nucleotides agree with TRBD1. Germline CDR1 reads SGHTS; CDR2 reads YDEGEE. The CDR3 totals 15 residues. V shed 1 base, J shed 6 bases, and the junction held 4 bases outside the gene matches. CDR3 sequence: CASSLYRDRGQTQYF. The DNA of the CDR3 is TGTGCCAGCAGCTTGTACCGGGACAGGGGGCAGACCCAGTACTTC.

DNA for the CDR3: TGCGCCAGCAGCTTTGTAGCGGGGGGGCTCAATGAGCAGTTCTTC. This encodes CASSFVAGGLNEQFF. The genes are TRBV5-1 and TRBJ2-1, with TRBD2 identical over 11 bases. V trimming: 2 bases; J trimming: 6 bases; junction bases outside the gene matches: 4. The CDR3 extends over 15 amino acids. In germline, CDR1 is SGHRS, CDR2 YFSETQ.

This clonotype showed up many times. The V call is TRBV12-3 or TRBV12-4, the J call TRBJ1-2, with TRBD1 matching 7 bases. V gave up 5 bases and J gave up 5 bases; unmatched junction bases: 20. The CDR3 contains 18 residues. The CDR3 sequence is CASSPHAEGATFGYGYTF. CDR3 DNA: TGTGCCAGCAGTCCGCACGCGGAGGGGGCGACCTTTGGGTATGGCTACACCTTC.

The sample holds many counts of this clonotype. This could be a read error, since a much larger clone is one nucleotide away. This sequence joins TRBV19 and TRBJ1-2; D gene ambiguous. Germline CDR1 is LNHDA and CDR2 is SQIVND (reference sequence). Trimming pared 10 bases from V and 7 bases from J, leaving 22 bases between. The CDR3 contains 14 residues. CDR3 in DNA: TGTGCCAATAGCCTTGGGCGGGTAATCTTTGGCTACACCTTC. Protein: CANSLGRVIFGYTF.

This clonotype was seen at least ten times. In DNA form, the CDR3 reads TGTGCCAGCAGTGACTGGAATCAGCCCCAGCATTTT. Protein sequence: CASSDWNQPQHF. The chain couples TRBV2 to TRBJ1-5; unclear D gene. Trimming shortened V by 3 bases and J by 4 bases, and 4 bases separated the two germline ends. Per the germline V gene, CDR1 is SNHLY and CDR2 is FYNNEI. This CDR3 comprises 12 residues.

This clonotype was found many times. The CDR3 nucleotides read TGTGCCAGCAGCCTCGCTGGTTGGGAGATACCCCCAGAGACCCAGTACTTC. Its protein is CASSLAGWEIPPETQYF. This chain connects TRBV7-8 to TRBJ2-5, with D possibly TRBD2 on 5 matching bases. The CDR3 covers 17 residues. Germline CDR1 is SGHVS and CDR2 is FQNEAQ. Trimming stripped 5 bases from V and 4 bases from J, with 23 bases between.

Note on this clonotype: A clone one base away is much larger, so this may be a read error. The conserved phenylalanine or tryptophan normally closing the CDR3 is absent here, so this likely arose from a read error. In DNA form, the CDR3 reads TGCAGTGCTAGCCAGACAGGTTCCAGCTCCTACGAGCAGTACATC. It encodes CSASQTGSSSYEQYI. V is TRBV20-1 and J is TRBJ2-7, with TRBD1 as a possible D gene (6 bases). In germline, CDR1 is DFQATT, CDR2 SNEGSKA (reference sequence). The CDR3 has 15 amino acids. The germline V and J ends were trimmed by 3 bases and 0 bases, with 15 bases remaining between them.

In this sample, this clonotype turned up many times. V and J are TRBV3-1 and TRBJ1-6, with D possibly TRBD1 on 6 matching bases. V was trimmed by 3 bases and J by 9 bases, leaving 15 bases between them. There are 15 residues in the CDR3. The germline V gene encodes CDR1 LGHDT and CDR2 YNNKEL (reference sequence). CDR3 bases: TGTGCCAGCAGCCAGTCCTCAGGGGATGGTTCACCCCTCCACTTT. It is translated as CASSQSSGDGSPLHF.

Comments on this clonotype: A clone one base away is much larger, so this may be a read error. The V call is TRBV5-1, the J call TRBJ1-5; possible D gene TRBD1, 5 bases. The CDR3 has 15 amino acids. Trimming took 3 bases from V and 4 from J, leaving 14 bases between them. CDR1 and CDR2 (germline): SGHRS, YFSETQ. The CDR3 is CASSSGDGINQPQHF. The DNA for the CDR3 is TGCGCCAGCAGCTCGGGGGACGGAATAAATCAGCCCCAGCATTTT.

The chain joins TRBV15 to TRBJ1-5, with D tentatively TRBD1 (6 bases). The V end lost 0 bases, the J end lost 7 bases, and 16 bases lay between the germline ends. The germline CDR1 and CDR2 sequences are LNHNV and YYDKDF (reference sequence). The CDR3 is made up of 16 amino acids. The CDR3 region has the DNA TGTGCCACCAGCAGAGACCCGGGGGCAGGGACGCAGCCCCAGCATTTT. Translated: CATSRDPGAGTQPQHF.

The rearrangement links TRBV15 to TRBJ2-1; TRBD2 agrees at 11 bases. The CDR3 covers 17 residues. V dropped 1 base and J dropped 5; count of bases not matched to a gene: 7. CDR1 LNHNV and CDR2 YYDKDF come from the germline V gene (reference sequence). The CDR3 DNA is TGTGCCACCAGCAGAGGGCTAGCGGGAGGTCCAGACAATGAGCAGTTCTTC. It yields the protein CATSRGLAGGPDNEQFF.

This clonotype occurred many times. The J gene is TRBJ1-1, the V gene TRBV20-1; 7 bases fit TRBD1. The CDR3 extends over 14 amino acids. In germline, CDR1 is DFQATT, CDR2 SNEGSKA (reference sequence). V gave up 6 bases and J gave up 4 bases; unmatched junction bases: 11. CDR3 nucleotides: TGCAGTGCCTCCCCAGGGGGTTACAGCACTGAAGCTTTCTTT. Encoded protein: CSASPGGYSTEAFF.

The rearrangement links TRBV10-1 to TRBJ2-3; D is unclear. V was trimmed by 5 bases and J by 2 bases, leaving 8 bases between them. The CDR3 spans 13 residues. The germline V gene encodes CDR1 WNHNN and CDR2 SYGVQD (reference sequence). The CDR3 sequence: CASSSDHTDTQYF. The DNA for the CDR3 is TGCGCCAGCAGTTCGGACCACACAGATACGCAGTATTTT.

This clonotype was seen at least ten times. J is TRBJ1-5 and V is TRBV10-2, with 7 bases that match TRBD1. CDR1 and CDR2 (germline): WSHSY, SAAADI. The V and J ends lost 5 bases and 5 bases, in that order; junction bases with no gene match: 9. This CDR3 comprises 15 residues. CDR3 sequence reads: CASSISNRGDQPQHF. The CDR3 DNA is TGCGCCAGCAGTATTTCAAACAGGGGCGATCAGCCCCAGCATTTT.

This chain's CDR3 is CASSPLLSGGSTDTQYF. The DNA of the CDR3 is TGTGCCAGCAGCCCATTACTAAGCGGGGGAAGCACAGATACGCAGTATTTT. V gene TRBV7-8 combines with J gene TRBJ2-3, with 8 bases lining up with TRBD2. The CDR3 consists of 17 residues. J gave up 0 bases and V 5 bases, and 10 bases lay outside the gene matches. Germline V gene data show CDR1 as SGHVS and CDR2 as FQNEAQ.

This clonotype came up many times. V usage is TRBV5-1 and J usage is TRBJ1-5; D call uncertain. Germline V lookup: CDR1 SGHRS, CDR2 YFSETQ. The CDR3 extends over 15 amino acids. Trimming took off 1 base at V and 1 base at J, with 9 bases between the two ends. The CDR3 bases are TGCGCCAGCAGCTTGTCGGACTCCAGCAATCAGCCCCAGCATTTT. It translates to CASSLSDSSNQPQHF.

This chain uses TRBV20-1 with TRBJ2-2; D ambiguous. V was cut by 6 bases and J by 1 base, with 6 bases left in between. There are 12 residues in the CDR3. The germline V gene has CDR1 DFQATT and CDR2 SNEGSKA (reference sequence). The CDR3 loop is CSATQNTGELFF. Here the CDR3 DNA reads TGCAGTGCCACACAGAACACCGGGGAGCTGTTTTTT.